These T cell receptor beta chains were read from a single sample in a study of regulatory T cells in long-lasting Graves disease. TCRdb recomputed calls from the multiplex PCR reads with MiXCR, one row per CDR3 protein. Altogether hundreds of thousands of distinct CDR3 sequences are present, 16% being singletons, with the ten largest covering 25% to 30%. A further study also used this sample, focusing on T cells in Graves' hyperthyroidism and ophthalmopathy.

Sequencing used peripheral blood mononuclear cells (PBMCs), obtained at new diagnosis, from a patient treated with antithyroid drugs. Source of these receptors: a middle-aged man with Graves disease. Both conserved end residues are part of each CDR3. D genes are given only for firm matches. Expanded clones are given a class, and other clones once, few, many or no size at all.

v_gene	d_gene	abundance	j_gene	CDR3nt	CDR3aa
TRBV13	.	few	TRBJ2-7	TGTGCCAGCAGCCCGCCCTTTGTGGCAGCCGAGCAGTACTTC	CASSPPFVAAEQYF
TRBV4-2	TRBD1	.	TRBJ2-1	TGTGCCAGCAGCCAAGATTGGGACAGAAGCAATGAGCAGTTCTTC	CASSQDWDRSNEQFF
TRBV20-1	TRBD1	many	TRBJ2-1	TGCAGTGCTAGTGGGGGGAGGACAGGGACATGGGTTCGGCAGTTCTTC	CSASGGRTGTWVRQFF
TRBV12-3/TRBV12-4	TRBD1	many	TRBJ1-1	TGTGCCAGCAGACCCCGACAGGGAGGGGAGGGTACTGAAGCTTTCTTT	CASRPRQGGEGTEAFF
TRBV20-1	TRBD1	.	TRBJ1-3	TGCAGTGCTATCTCGCGCAGGGGGTTTCCTTCTGGAAACACCATATATTTT	CSAISRRGFPSGNTIYF
TRBV9	TRBD2	.	TRBJ2-3	TGTGCCAGCAGCTACAGACTAGCGGGGGGGGGCCGCACAGATACGCAGTATTTT	CASSYRLAGGGRTDTQYF
TRBV2	.	few	TRBJ1-2	TGTGCCAGCAAAAAACTCCGGGACACCCTTAACTATGGCTACACCTTC	CASKKLRDTLNYGYTF
TRBV20-1	.	few	TRBJ1-1	TGCAGTGCTCTGGGTCACATGAACACTGAAGCTTTCTTT	CSALGHMNTEAFF
TRBV3-1	.	many	TRBJ1-6	TGTGCCAGCAGCCAAGGTGTGACAGCGGTGGCCCTCCACTTT	CASSQGVTAVALHF
TRBV4-1	.	many	TRBJ1-3	TGCGCCAGCAGCCAAGAGGAAGCTGGAAACACCATATATTTT	CASSQEEAGNTIYF
TRBV20-1	.	.	TRBJ1-2	TGCAGTGCTAGAGAAGGCTTTGGGGACACCTATGGCTACACCTTC	CSAREGFGDTYGYTF
TRBV6-2/TRBV6-3	.	many	TRBJ2-5	TGTGCCAGCAGTTGGGTGGGTCAGCAGACCCAGTACTTC	CASSWVGQQTQYF
TRBV7-2	TRBD2	many	TRBJ2-3	TGTGCCAGCAGCAAGGGACTAGCGGGGACCACAGATACGCAGTATTTT	CASSKGLAGTTDTQYF
TRBV5-1	TRBD2	few	TRBJ2-5	TGCGCCAGCAGCTTGGGACTAGCGGGGGGGACTTCCGTGACCCAGTACTTC	CASSLGLAGGTSVTQYF
TRBV6-2/TRBV6-3	TRBD1	many	TRBJ2-3	TGTGCCAGCAGTTACGCGGACAGGGGAGGCACAGATACGCAGTATTTT	CASSYADRGGTDTQYF
TRBV18	.	many	TRBJ1-4	TGTGCCAGCTCACCACGGTTACAGATTAATGAAAAACTGTTTTTT	CASSPRLQINEKLFF
TRBV6-5	.	many	TRBJ1-5	TGTGCCAGCAGTTACGGGGGTCTCAATCAGCCCCAGCATTTT	CASSYGGLNQPQHF
TRBV10-3	.	few	TRBJ1-1	TGTGCCATCAGTGCCGGGACGGCGAACACTGAAGCTTTCTTT	CAISAGTANTEAFF
TRBV20-1	TRBD2	many	TRBJ2-2	TGCAGTGCTTCTCCCGGACTAGCGGGGGGGTCCGGGGAGCTGTTTTTT	CSASPGLAGGSGELFF
TRBV30	.	few	TRBJ2-1	TGTGCCTGGAGTGTCCAGGGCAATGAGCAGTTCTTC	CAWSVQGNEQFF
TRBV9	TRBD2	.	TRBJ2-1	TGTGCCAGCAGCGGGGGGGGGACGGCCTACAATGAGCAGTTCTTC	CASSGGGTAYNEQFF
TRBV2	TRBD2	many	TRBJ2-1	TGTGCCAGCAGGCCGGGACTAGCGTTGGGTGAGCAGTTCTTC	CASRPGLALGEQFF
TRBV7-3	.	.	TRBJ1-6	TGTGCCAGCAGCTTCGGCCCCTCTAATTCACCCCTCCACTTT	CASSFGPSNSPLHF
TRBV7-9	.	many	TRBJ2-7	TGTGCCAGCAGCTTACCACCTGGGGGGCCAAGCTACGAGCAGTACTTC	CASSLPPGGPSYEQYF
TRBV7-8	.	many	TRBJ2-5	TGTGCCAGCAGCCGACGACTGGGAGTGCAAGAGACCCAGTACTTC	CASSRRLGVQETQYF
TRBV27	.	.	TRBJ1-5	TGTGCCAGCAGTCCGACACGGGCCCCGTCGCCCCAGCATTTT	CASSPTRAPSPQHF
TRBV12-3/TRBV12-4	TRBD1	many	TRBJ2-5	TGTGCCAGCAGTTTCCCGGGCCAGGGGGAAGAGACCCAGTACTTC	CASSFPGQGEETQYF
TRBV2	TRBD1	few	TRBJ1-6	TGTGCCAGCAGTGGACCGGGACAGAACTATAATTCACCCCTCCACTTT	CASSGPGQNYNSPLHF
TRBV19	.	.	TRBJ2-1	TGTGCCAGTAGTATCCCCCAGACTTTTGGTGAGCAGTTCTTC	CASSIPQTFGEQFF
TRBV27	TRBD2	.	TRBJ2-1	TGTGCCAGCAAACGACTAGCGGGGGCCAACAATGAGCAGTTCTTC	CASKRLAGANNEQFF
TRBV11-3	TRBD1	few	TRBJ2-1	TGTGCCAGCAGCCGGGACAGGATAGAGCAGGTCTTC	CASSRDRIEQVF